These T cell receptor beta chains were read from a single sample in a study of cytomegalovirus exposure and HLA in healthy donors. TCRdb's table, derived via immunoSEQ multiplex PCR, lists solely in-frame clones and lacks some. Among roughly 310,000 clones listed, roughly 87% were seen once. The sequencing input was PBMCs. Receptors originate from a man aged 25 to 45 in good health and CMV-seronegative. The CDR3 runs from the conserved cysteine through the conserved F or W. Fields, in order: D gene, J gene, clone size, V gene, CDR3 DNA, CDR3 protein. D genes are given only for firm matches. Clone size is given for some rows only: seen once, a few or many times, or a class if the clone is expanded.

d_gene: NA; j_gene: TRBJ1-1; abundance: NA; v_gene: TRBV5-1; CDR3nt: TGCGCCAGCAGCTTCGCGGCGAACACTGAAGCTTTCTTT; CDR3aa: CASSFAANTEAFF
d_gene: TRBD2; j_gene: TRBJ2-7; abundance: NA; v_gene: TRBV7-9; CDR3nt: TGTGCCAGCAGCCCCTCGGGACTAGCGGGGTCTAATCCCTACGAGCAGTACTTC; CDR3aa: CASSPSGLAGSNPYEQYF
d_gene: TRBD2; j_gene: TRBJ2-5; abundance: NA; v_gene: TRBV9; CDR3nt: TGTGCCAGCAGCGTAGGGCTAGCGGGGGGGTACGAGACCCAGTACTTC; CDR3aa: CASSVGLAGGYETQYF
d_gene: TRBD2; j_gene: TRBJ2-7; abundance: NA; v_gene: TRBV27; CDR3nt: TGTGCCAGCAGTCCCGGGGGGACCAACGAGCAGTACTTC; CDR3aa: CASSPGGTNEQYF
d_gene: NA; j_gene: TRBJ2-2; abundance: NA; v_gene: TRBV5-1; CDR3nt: TGCGCCAGCAGTTGGTCGGACACCGGGGAGCTGTTTTTT; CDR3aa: CASSWSDTGELFF
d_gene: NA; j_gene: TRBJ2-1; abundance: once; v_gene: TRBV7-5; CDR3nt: TGTGTCAGAAGCTTAAGGGGCTTTAGCTCCTACAATGAGCAGTTCTTC; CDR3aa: CVRSLRGFSSYNEQFF
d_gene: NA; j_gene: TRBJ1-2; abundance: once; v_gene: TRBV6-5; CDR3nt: TGTGCCAGCAGGACTGCGGGGCAGGTCCTCTATGGCTACACCTTC; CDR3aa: CASRTAGQVLYGYTF
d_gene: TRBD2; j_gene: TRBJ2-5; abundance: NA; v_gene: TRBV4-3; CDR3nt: TGCGCCAGCAGCCAAGAAGCTAGCGGGGGCACGTGGGGAGAGACCCAGTACTTC; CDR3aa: CASSQEASGGTWGETQYF
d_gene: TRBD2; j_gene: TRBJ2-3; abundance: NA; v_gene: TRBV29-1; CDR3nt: TGCAGCGTAGCATTAGCGGGGGGTAGGACAGATACGCAGTATTTT; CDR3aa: CSVALAGGRTDTQYF
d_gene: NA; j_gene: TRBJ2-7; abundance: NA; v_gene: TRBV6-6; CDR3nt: TGTGCCAGCAGTTTTGGATCAGGGGTATCCTCCTACGAGCAGTACTTC; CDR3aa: CASSFGSGVSSYEQYF
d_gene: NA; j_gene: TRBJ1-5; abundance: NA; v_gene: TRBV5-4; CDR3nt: TGTGCCAGCAGCTTCCAGGGTGGGGATCAGCCCCAGCATTTT; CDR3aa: CASSFQGGDQPQHF
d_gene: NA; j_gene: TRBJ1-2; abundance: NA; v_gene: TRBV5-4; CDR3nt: TGTGCCAGCAGCTCACAGAGTGACTATGGCTACACCTTC; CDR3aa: CASSSQSDYGYTF
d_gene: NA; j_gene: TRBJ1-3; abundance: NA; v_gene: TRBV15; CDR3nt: TGTGCCACCAGCACCAAGAAGACAGCAACTGGAAACACCATATATTTT; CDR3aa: CATSTKKTATGNTIYF
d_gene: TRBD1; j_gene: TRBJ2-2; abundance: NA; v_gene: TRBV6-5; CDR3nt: TGTGCCAGCAAAACAGGGGTTCTTGGAGGGGAGCTGTTTTTT; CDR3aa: CASKTGVLGGELFF
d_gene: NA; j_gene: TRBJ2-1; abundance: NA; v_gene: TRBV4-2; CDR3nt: TGTGCCAGCAGTCCGGGGTTCTACAATGAGCAGTTCTTC; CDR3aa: CASSPGFYNEQFF
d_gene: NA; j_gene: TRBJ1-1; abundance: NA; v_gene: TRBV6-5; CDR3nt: TGTGCCAGCAGTTACTCTGAGGGAAGCACTGAAGCTTTCTTT; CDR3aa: CASSYSEGSTEAFF
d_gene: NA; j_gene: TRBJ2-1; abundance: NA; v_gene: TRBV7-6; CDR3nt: TGTGCCAGCAGCTTACGGGTTGACTCCTACAATGAGCAGTTCTTC; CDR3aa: CASSLRVDSYNEQFF
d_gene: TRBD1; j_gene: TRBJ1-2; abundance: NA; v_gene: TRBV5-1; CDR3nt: TGCGCCAGCAGCTTCGGGGACAGGGAGAACTATGGCTACACCTTC; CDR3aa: CASSFGDRENYGYTF
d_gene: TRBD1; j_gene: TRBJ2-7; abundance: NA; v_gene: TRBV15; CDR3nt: TGTGCCACCAGCAGAGATCCTCTAAGGGGGACAGGGTTGTTGCAGTACTTC; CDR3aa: CATSRDPLRGTGLLQYF
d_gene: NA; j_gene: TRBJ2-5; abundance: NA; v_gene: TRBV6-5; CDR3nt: TGTGCCAGCAGTTACTCAGGTGCCGGGGGAGGGACCCAGTACTTC; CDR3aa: CASSYSGAGGGTQYF
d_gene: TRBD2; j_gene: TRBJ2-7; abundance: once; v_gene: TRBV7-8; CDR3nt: TGTGCCAGCAGCTTAGGTGACCTGGGAGGGCAGGGTGGTTACGAGCAGTACTTC; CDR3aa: CASSLGDLGGQGGYEQYF
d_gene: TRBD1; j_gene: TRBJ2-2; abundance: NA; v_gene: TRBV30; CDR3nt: TGTGCCTGGAGTGAAGGACAGGGGGACACCGGGGAGCTGTTTTTT; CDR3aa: CAWSEGQGDTGELFF
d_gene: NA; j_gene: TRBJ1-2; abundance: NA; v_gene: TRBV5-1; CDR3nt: TGCGCCAGCAGCTTGGGAGACTATGGCTACACCTTC; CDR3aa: CASSLGDYGYTF
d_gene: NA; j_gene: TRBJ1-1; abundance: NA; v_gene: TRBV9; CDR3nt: TGTGCCAGCAGCGAAGACGGAGGGAACACTGAAGCTTTCTTT; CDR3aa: CASSEDGGNTEAFF
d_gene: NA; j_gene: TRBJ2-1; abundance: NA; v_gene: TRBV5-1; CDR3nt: TGCGCCAGCAGCCCCGAAGTTTTGGGGACACCAAGTGGGGAGCAGTTCTTC; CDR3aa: CASSPEVLGTPSGEQFF
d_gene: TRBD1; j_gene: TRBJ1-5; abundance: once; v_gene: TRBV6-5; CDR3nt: TGTGCCAGCAGTTACTCGGGACAGAACAATCAGCCCCAGCATTTT; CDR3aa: CASSYSGQNNQPQHF
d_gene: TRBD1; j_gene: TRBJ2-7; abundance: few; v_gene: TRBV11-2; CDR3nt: TGTGCCAGCAGCTTAGGGACAGGGGGCTACGAGCAGTACTTC; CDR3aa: CASSLGTGGYEQYF
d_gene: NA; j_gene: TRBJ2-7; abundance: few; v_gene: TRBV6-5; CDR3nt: TGTGCCAGCGGGGCCCGGACCTACGAGCAGTACTTC; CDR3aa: CASGARTYEQYF
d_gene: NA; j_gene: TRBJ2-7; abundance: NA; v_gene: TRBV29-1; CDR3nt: TGCAGCGTTGGGGCCCGGGGGTTCTCCTACGAGCAGTACTTC; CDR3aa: CSVGARGFSYEQYF
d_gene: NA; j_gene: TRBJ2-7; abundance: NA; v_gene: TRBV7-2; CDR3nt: TGTGCCAGCAGCTTAATCCAAGTACAGGGCAGCTCCTACGAGCAGTACTTC; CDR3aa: CASSLIQVQGSSYEQYF
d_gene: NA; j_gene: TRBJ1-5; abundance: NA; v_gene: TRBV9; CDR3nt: TGTGCCAGCAGCAACTGGACAGCTAGCAATCAGCCCCAGCATTTT; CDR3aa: CASSNWTASNQPQHF
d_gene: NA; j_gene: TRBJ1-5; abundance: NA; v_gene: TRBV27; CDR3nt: TGTGCCAGCAGCCCCCGCAGGGGTAATCAGCCCCAGCATTTT; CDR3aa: CASSPRRGNQPQHF
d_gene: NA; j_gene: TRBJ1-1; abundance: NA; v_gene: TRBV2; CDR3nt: TGTGCCAGCAGTGAAGGACAGCCGAACACTGAAGCTTTCTTT; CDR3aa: CASSEGQPNTEAFF
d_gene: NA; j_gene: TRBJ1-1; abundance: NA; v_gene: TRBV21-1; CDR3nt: TGTGCCAGCAGCAAAGCGCTTTTCCAGGGGGCACAGATGAACACTGAAGCTTTCTTT; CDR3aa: CASSKALFQGAQMNTEAFF
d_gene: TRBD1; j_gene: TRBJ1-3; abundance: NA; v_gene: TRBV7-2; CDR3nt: TGTGCCAGCAGCTTAGACAGGGGAACTGGAAACACCATATATTTT; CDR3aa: CASSLDRGTGNTIYF
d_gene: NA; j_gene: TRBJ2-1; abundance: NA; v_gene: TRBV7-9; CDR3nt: TGTGCCAGCAGCGTTACTAATGAGCAGTTCTTC; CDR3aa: CASSVTNEQFF
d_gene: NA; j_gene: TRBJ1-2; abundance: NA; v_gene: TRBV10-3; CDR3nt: TGTGCCATCAGTGAGTCTCCGGGACAACCAGCTAACTATGGCTACACCTTC; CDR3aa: CAISESPGQPANYGYTF
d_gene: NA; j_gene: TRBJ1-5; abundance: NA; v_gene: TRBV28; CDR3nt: TGTGCCAGCAGTCCAGACAGATCCGGCCAGCCCCAGCATTTT; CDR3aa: CASSPDRSGQPQHF
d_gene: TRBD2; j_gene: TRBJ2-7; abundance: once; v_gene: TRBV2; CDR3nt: TGTGCCAGCAGCTCGGGACTAGCGGGGACCTACGAGCAGTACTTC; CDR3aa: CASSSGLAGTYEQYF
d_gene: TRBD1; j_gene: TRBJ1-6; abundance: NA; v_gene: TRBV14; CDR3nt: TGTGCCAGCAGCCCTAGGGACAGCTATAATTCACCCCTCCACTTT; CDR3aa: CASSPRDSYNSPLHF
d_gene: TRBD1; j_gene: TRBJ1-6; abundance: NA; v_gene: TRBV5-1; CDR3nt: TGCGCCAGCAGCTTGGAGGGACAGGAAAATTCACCCCTCCACTTT; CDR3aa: CASSLEGQENSPLHF
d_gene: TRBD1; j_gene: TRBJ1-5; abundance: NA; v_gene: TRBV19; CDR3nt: TGTGCCAGTAGTATTAAGGGACAGTATCAGCCCCAGCATTTT; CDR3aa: CASSIKGQYQPQHF
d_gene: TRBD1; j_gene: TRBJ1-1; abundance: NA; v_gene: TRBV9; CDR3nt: TGTGCCAGCAGCACAGGGGGGAGCACTGAAGCTTTCTTT; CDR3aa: CASSTGGSTEAFF
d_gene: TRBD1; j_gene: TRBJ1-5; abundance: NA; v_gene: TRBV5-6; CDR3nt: TGTGCCAGCAGCTTCTCAACCAGGGGACAGTACCAGCCCCAGCATTTT; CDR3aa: CASSFSTRGQYQPQHF
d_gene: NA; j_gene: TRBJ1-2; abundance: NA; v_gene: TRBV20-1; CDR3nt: TGCAGTGCGAGAAGCAACTATGGCTACACCTTC; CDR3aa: CSARSNYGYTF
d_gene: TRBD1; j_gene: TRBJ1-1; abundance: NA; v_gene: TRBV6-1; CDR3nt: TGTGCCAGTGGGACAGGGCCGAGCACTGAAGCTTTCTTT; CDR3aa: CASGTGPSTEAFF
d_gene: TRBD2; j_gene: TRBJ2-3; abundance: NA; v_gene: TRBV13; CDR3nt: TGTGCCAGCAGCCCCGACCTGCTAGCGGGGGGCATATCTAGCACAGATACGCAGTATTTT; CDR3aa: CASSPDLLAGGISSTDTQYF
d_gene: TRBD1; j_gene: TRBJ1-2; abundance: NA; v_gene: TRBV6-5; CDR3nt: TGTGCCAGCAGCCCCAGACAGGGCGCGGCGGGCTACACCTTC; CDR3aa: CASSPRQGAAGYTF
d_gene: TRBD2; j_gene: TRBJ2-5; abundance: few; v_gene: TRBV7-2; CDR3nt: TGTGCCAGCAGCAAAGGGACTACGGGAGAGACCCAGTACTTC; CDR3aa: CASSKGTTGETQYF
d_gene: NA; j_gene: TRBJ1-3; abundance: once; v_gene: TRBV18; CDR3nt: TGTGCCAGCTCACCAGGGGCAGGGAGAAACACCATATATTTT; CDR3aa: CASSPGAGRNTIYF
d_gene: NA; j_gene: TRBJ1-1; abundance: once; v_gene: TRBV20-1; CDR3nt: TGCAGTGCTAGCAGGGACACTGAAGCTTTCTTT; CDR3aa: CSASRDTEAFF
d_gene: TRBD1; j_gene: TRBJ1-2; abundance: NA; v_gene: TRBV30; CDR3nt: TGTGCCTGGAGGGACAGGGGGCGCGGATATGGCTACACCTTC; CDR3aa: CAWRDRGRGYGYTF
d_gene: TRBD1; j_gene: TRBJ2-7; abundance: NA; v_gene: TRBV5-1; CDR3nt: TGCGCCAGCAGCCCCGGGACAGCGTCAGCCTACGAGCAGTACTTC; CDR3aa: CASSPGTASAYEQYF